This note documents a single TCR beta chain sequence. The clone's antigen remains unknown. The sample holds no much larger clone one base away, and base qualities are not on file. The record originates from a study of OX40 agonist ivuxolimab in advanced cancers. Background on the whole study: Ivuxolimab was a fully human IgG2 agonistic monoclonal antibody targeting the costimulatory receptor OX40 (CD134). The dose-escalation cohort was almost 85% male with a mean age of around 62 years, ranging from roughly 23 to 85. Intravenous ivuxolimab was administered to patients every 2 weeks at six dose levels: 0.01, 0.1, 0.3, 1.5, 3 and 10 mg/kg. The paper describes the monotherapy dose-escalation part (N of about 52 patients) of the phase I trial of ivuxolimab. Partial responses were achieved by three dose-escalation patients, of whom one had hepatocellular carcinoma and two had cutaneous melanoma. Of the 50 to 55 dose-escalation patients, hepatocellular carcinoma was present in 19, melanoma in roughly 15, renal cell carcinoma in 9 and head and neck cancer in 9. Prior anti-PD-1, anti-PD-L1 or anti-CTLA-4 therapy was permitted, and 30% to 45% of dose-escalation patients had received checkpoint inhibitors. The point of sequencing TCRbeta in the periphery was to test whether ivuxolimab changed TCR sequence diversity and drove clonal T-cell expansion. The investigation overall reported the following: Antigen specificity was not determined for the clonally expanded peripheral T cells. Clonal expansion of both CD4+ and CD8+ blood T cells was observed from baseline to week 6 at doses 0.1 to 3.0 mg/kg. After ivuxolimab, CD8+ T cells had more expanded clones than CD4+ T cells on average. In the 0.1-3.0 mg/kg groups, partial responders had among the lowest normalized peripheral clonal expansion, particularly in CD8+ T cells. Low levels of normalized T-cell clonal expansion were also shown by some nonresponding patients.

Genomic DNA was extracted from sorted cells for sequencing of the TCRbeta CDR3 region. TCRbeta CDR3 regions were sequenced using the immunoSEQ Assay. TCRdb mirrors the immuneACCESS table, restricted to in-frame sequences. Some clones are absent from its copies; in checked studies, under half trace to an unresolved V gene, and the reason for the others is unknown. In this sample the table shows roughly 41,000 clones, around nine tenths of which occur a single time. Around 13% of the sample rests with the top ten. The CDR3 sequence holds 15 residues, the cysteine and phenylalanine included. This entry keeps only the CDR3 DNA: 45 bases, framed from base 1. From V the trimming removes 2 bases and from J it removes 5 bases, while the gene matches leave 4 bases of the junction unaccounted for. The germline V gene yields SGDLS for CDR1 and YYNGEE for CDR2. Patients with autoimmune disease history or receiving systemic immunosuppression were excluded from the trial. In every dose cohort, peripheral blood was drawn for TCR sequencing at baseline, cycle 4 day 1, and cycle 7 day 1. Samples came from an open-label, multicenter, first-in-human phase I dose-escalation trial of ivuxolimab. The trial enrolled adults with locally advanced or metastatic head and neck squamous cell, hepatocellular, melanoma or renal cell carcinoma. Before TCR sequencing, CD4+ T cells and CD8+ T cells from peripheral blood were sorted into separate populations.

In this chain, TRBV9 is recombined with TRBJ2-2; TRBD1 agrees with 9 junctional bases. This receptor was taken from an adult with an advanced solid tumor such as melanoma, head and neck, liver or kidney cancer. The material sequenced was CD4+ or CD8+ T cells sorted from blood, taken in a trial of the OX40 agonist ivuxolimab. The CDR3 corresponds to CASSVEQGATGELFF. The bases are TGTGCCAGCAGCGTGGAACAGGGGGCAACCGGGGAGCTGTTTTTT. Reference TRBV9 and TRBJ2-2 proteins supply the regions before and after the CDR3; the full variable domain is: DSGVTQTPKHLITATGQRVTLRCSPRSGDLSVYWYQQSLDQGLQFLIQYYNGEERAKGNILERFSAQQFPDLHSELNLSSLELGDSALYFCASSVEQGATGELFFGEGSRLTVL.